The clone carrying this T cell receptor (beta chain) was detected a few times. Repertoires were generated with immunoSEQ multiplex PCR, while TCRdb's copy carries only in-frame clones and drops some. The sample holds hundreds of thousands of clones, 70% to 90% seen once. The data derive from a study of shared T cell receptors in the human thymus. The length of the CDR3 is 17 residues. In addition, the sample was reused for a study of human thymus T cells. That report notes: Thymus tissue was removed during corrective cardiac surgery. The authors found apparently biased V and J gene usage in thymic and blood repertoires. There were highly overlapping thymic repertoires among unrelated individuals, as related research reported.

This TCR was sampled from a boy under three years old with a congenital heart defect. This sequence joins TRBV12-2 and TRBJ2-7; TRBD2 is taken as the D call from the table, unchecked against the DNA. TRBV12-2 is recorded as a pseudogene. Sequencing input: thymocytes. This CDR3 is CASRLERWGSGRYEQYF. The CDR3 DNA is TGTGCAAGTCGCTTAGAACGGTGGGGTAGCGGGCGCTACGAGCAGTACTTC.